The 31 T cell receptor beta chains given below trace back to one sample, sequenced in a study of T-cell memory formation after mild COVID-19. TCRdb recomputed calls from the 5' RACE reads with MiXCR, one row per CDR3 protein. The sample holds some 340,000 distinct CDR3 sequences; 10% to 15% are singletons and the top ten take over 20%. Input material: PBMCs or a T cell subset sorted from them (not recorded which). These receptors were collected from a man in his late teens or twenties who had mild COVID-19 (a few samples of this study predate the infection). Cell type and time point are not known.

This clonotype was found a few times. The chain employs TRBV12-3 or TRBV12-4 and TRBJ2-1, with no clear D. The CDR3 length is 12 residues. Deletions cut 3 bases from V and 7 bases from J, with 7 bases between. CDR3 coding DNA: TGTGCCAGCAGTTTGAGCTTTAATGAGCAGTTCTTC. It translates to CASSLSFNEQFF.

This chain links TRBV5-6 with TRBJ2-1; 8 bases fit TRBD1. This CDR3 spans 16 amino acids. The trim removed 6 bases at V and 0 bases at J, leaving 8 bases unmatched. Germline V CDR1 and CDR2: SGHDT, YYEEEE. The CDR3 nucleotides read TGTGCCAGCATCCCAACCGGGACAGGCTCCTACAATGAGCAGTTCTTC. Its protein is CASIPTGTGSYNEQFF.

The chain carries TRBV19 and TRBJ1-5; D ambiguous. CDR3 size: 14 residues. V dropped 6 bases and J dropped 6 bases, with 15 bases sitting between them. Germline V gene data show CDR1 as LNHDA and CDR2 as SQIVND (reference sequence). The CDR3 spells CASSQNNAGQPQHF. CDR3 nucleotide sequence: TGTGCCAGTAGCCAAAACAACGCCGGTCAGCCCCAGCATTTT.

This clonotype was seen only a few times. The rearrangement links TRBV7-2 to TRBJ2-7, with 10 bases fitting TRBD1. Germline CDR1 and CDR2: SGHTA and FQGNSA. V was clipped by 7 bases and J by 3 bases; unmatched bases: 6. This CDR3 region has 14 residues. The CDR3 region is CASTLWTGGYEQYF. The CDR3, as DNA: TGTGCCAGCACCCTTTGGACAGGGGGCTACGAGCAGTACTTC.

This chain joins TRBV12-3 or TRBV12-4 and TRBJ1-4, with unresolved D. Trimming stripped 1 base from V and 4 bases from J, with 13 bases between. The CDR3 is 16 residues long. Here the CDR3 reads CASSLGTGGLNEKLFF. In nucleotides, the CDR3 is TGTGCCAGCAGTTTAGGGACCGGTGGGCTTAATGAAAAACTGTTTTTT.

This clonotype was picked up a small number of times. V and J are TRBV7-2 and TRBJ1-2; the D gene is possibly TRBD1 (5 bases). The CDR3 is 14 residues long. The V and J ends lost 5 bases and 3 bases respectively, with 13 bases between them. From germline, CDR1 is SGHTA and CDR2 FQGNSA. The CDR3 bases are TGTGCCAGCAGCCTCGCCAGGGCCGACTATGGCTACACCTTC. This sequence encodes CASSLARADYGYTF.

This clonotype was seen more than once but under ten times. The chain recombines TRBV29-1 with TRBJ2-1; weak D call: TRBD1 (5 bases). Germline lookup yields CDR1 SQVTM and CDR2 ANQGSEA. The V and J ends lost 3 bases and 7 bases respectively, with 13 bases between them. The CDR3 loop spans 13 amino acids. Here the CDR3 DNA reads TGCAGCGTTGACAGGGTATCTCGTAATGAGCAGTTCTTC. Its protein is CSVDRVSRNEQFF.

This rearrangement joins TRBV3-1 to TRBJ2-3; D is uncertain. Trimming cost V 4 bases and J 7 bases, with 12 bases left between them. The CDR3 is 13 amino acids. The germline V gene encodes CDR1 LGHDT and CDR2 YNNKEL (reference sequence). This chain's CDR3 is CASSPPSGNTQYF. The CDR3, as DNA: TGTGCCAGCAGCCCGCCTAGTGGTAATACGCAGTATTTT.

J is TRBJ1-2 and V is TRBV3-1; 8 nucleotides line up with TRBD1. CDR3 length: 16 residues. V trimming: 0 bases; J trimming: 3 bases; junction bases outside the gene matches: 6. Germline assignment: CDR1 LGHDT and CDR2 YNNKEL (reference sequence). CDR3 sequence: CASSQEPGQAYYGYTF. CDR3 nucleotide sequence: TGTGCCAGCAGCCAAGAACCGGGACAGGCGTACTATGGCTACACCTTC.

The chain joins TRBV6-5 to TRBJ2-2; D gene ambiguous. Trimming pared 2 bases from V and 6 bases from J, leaving 7 bases between. Per germline, CDR1 MNHEY and CDR2 SVGAGI. The CDR3 consists of 13 residues. The CDR3 DNA sequence: TGTGCCAGCAGTTACGGGGTTTCCGGGGAGCTGTTTTTT. It yields the protein CASSYGVSGELFF.

This clonotype appeared a few times. The chain joins TRBV6-5 to TRBJ1-1, with D unclear. This CDR3 contains 13 residues. CDR1 and CDR2 from the germline V gene are MNHEY and SVGAGI. V was pared by 1 base and J by 4 bases, with 7 bases between. In DNA, the CDR3 is TGTGCCAGCAGTTACTGGGAGAGCACTGAAGCTTTCTTT. Protein sequence: CASSYWESTEAFF.

V gene TRBV9 combines with J gene TRBJ2-5; no clear D gene. From germline, CDR1 is SGDLS and CDR2 YYNGEE. The CDR3 loop spans 13 amino acids. V gave up 1 base and J gave up 5 bases, with 9 bases separating them. For the CDR3, the DNA is TGTGCCAGCAGCGTATCGCATTCGGAGACCCAGTACTTC. Protein sequence: CASSVSHSETQYF.

This clonotype was recorded a few times. The rearrangement links TRBV27 to TRBJ1-4; D gene uncertain. Germline V gene sequence: CDR1 MNHEY, CDR2 SMNVEV (reference sequence). This CDR3 comprises 14 residues. V gave up 4 bases and J gave up 11 bases, with 17 bases separating them. This chain's CDR3 is CASSWAGKLAKLFF. In DNA form, the CDR3 reads TGTGCCAGCAGTTGGGCGGGGAAGCTAGCGAAACTGTTTTTT.

CDR3 loop: CASSGPGLAGGRSSYEQYF. CDR3 nucleotides: TGTGCCAGCAGCGGACCGGGACTAGCGGGTGGCAGGAGCTCCTACGAGCAGTACTTC. The chain uses TRBV7-2 and TRBJ2-7; 12 bases agree with TRBD2. The CDR3 consists of 19 residues. The germline gives CDR1 SGHTA, CDR2 FQGNSA. Trimming cost V 5 bases and J 0 bases; bases outside gene matches: 14. The full variable domain, its missing parts supplied by reference TRBV7-2 and TRBJ2-7, is GAGVSQSPSNKVTEKGKDVELRCDPISGHTALYWYRQSLGQGLEFLIYFQGNSAPDKSGLPSDRFSAERTGGSVSTLTIQRTQQEDSAVYLCASSGPGLAGGRSSYEQYFGPGTRLTVT.

This clonotype occurred a few times. The J gene is TRBJ1-2, the V gene TRBV7-8; 9 bases line up with TRBD1. The CDR3 runs 16 residues. Germline V gene sequence: CDR1 SGHVS, CDR2 FQNEAQ. V trimming: 2 bases; J trimming: 5 bases; junction bases outside the gene matches: 9. CDR3 protein: CASSLLGQGFGYGYTF. In DNA, the CDR3 is TGTGCCAGCAGCTTACTGGGACAGGGATTTGGGTATGGCTACACCTTC.

This chain links TRBV10-1 with TRBJ1-2; 11 bases line up with TRBD1. The germline gives CDR1 WNHNN, CDR2 SYGVQD (reference sequence). CDR3 length: 14 amino acids. V lost 11 bases and J lost 7; bases outside the gene matches: 12. The CDR3 reads CAGKHGQGASGYTF. The DNA for the CDR3 is TGCGCCGGAAAACACGGACAGGGGGCGAGTGGCTACACCTTC.

The table lists this clonotype with a few counts. J is TRBJ2-1 and V is TRBV15; 8 bases fit TRBD2. V lost 4 bases to trimming and J lost 3 bases; unmatched junction nucleotides: 5. CDR1 is LNHNV and CDR2 is YYDKDF in the germline V gene (reference sequence). The CDR3 is 15 residues long. CDR3 sequence (DNA): TGTGCCACCAGCACTCTAGCGGGTTACTACAATGAGCAGTTCTTC. As protein: CATSTLAGYYNEQFF. The complete variable domain, with remaining parts taken from reference TRBV15 and TRBJ2-1, reads DAMVIQNPRYQVTQFGKPVTLSCSQTLNHNVMYWYQQKSSQAPKLLFHYYDKDFNNEADTPDNFQSRRPNTSFCFLDIRSPGLGDTAMYLCATSTLAGYYNEQFFGPGTRLTVL.

The chain combines TRBV29-1 with TRBJ2-5; D ambiguous. The germline gives CDR1 SQVTM, CDR2 ANQGSEA. The germline V and J ends were trimmed by 1 base and 4 bases, with 16 bases remaining between them. The CDR3 contains 15 residues. CDR3 bases: TGCAGCGTTGAAGGAACCGAACTCCACCCAGAGACCCAGTACTTC. This encodes CSVEGTELHPETQYF.

This clonotype showed up many times. The chain couples TRBV20-1 to TRBJ2-3; 9 bases fit TRBD1. The CDR3 runs 14 residues. In germline, CDR1 is DFQATT, CDR2 SNEGSKA (reference sequence). V lost 3 bases, J lost 3 bases, and 4 bases stayed unmatched. The CDR3 bases are TGCAGTGCTAGGTCGGGACAGGGTACAGATACGCAGTATTTT. Protein: CSARSGQGTDTQYF.

This clonotype was seen more than once but under ten times. This chain links TRBV4-2 with TRBJ2-7; tentatively, D is TRBD2 (6 bases). CDR1 and CDR2 from the germline V gene are LGHNA and YNFKEQ. Trimming took off 0 bases at V and 2 bases at J, with 11 bases between the two ends. The CDR3 extends over 15 amino acids. Here the CDR3 reads CASSQDRDLPYEQYF. DNA of the CDR3: TGTGCCAGCAGCCAAGATCGGGACTTACCCTACGAGCAGTACTTC.

The chain combines TRBV5-1 with TRBJ2-7; 9 bases agree with TRBD2. The germline V gene has CDR1 SGHRS and CDR2 YFSETQ. V was pared by 7 bases and J by 6 bases, with 8 bases of the junction left unmatched. This CDR3 is built from 13 residues. The CDR3 is CASYVGTSSEQYF. DNA for the CDR3: TGCGCCAGCTACGTGGGGACTAGCTCCGAGCAGTACTTC.

There are a few counts of this clonotype. This chain uses TRBV7-2 with TRBJ1-1; the match to TRBD1 covers 8 bases. Germline V gene lookup returns CDR1 SGHTA and CDR2 FQGNSA. This CDR3 comprises 13 residues. V shed 7 bases, J shed 5 bases, and the junction held 6 bases outside the gene matches. This CDR3 reads CASTRTGRTEAFF. CDR3 DNA sequence: TGTGCCAGCACTCGGACAGGGAGAACTGAAGCTTTCTTT. Combining the CDR3 with reference TRBV7-2 and TRBJ1-1 gives the whole variable domain GAGVSQSPSNKVTEKGKDVELRCDPISGHTALYWYRQSLGQGLEFLIYFQGNSAPDKSGLPSDRFSAERTGGSVSTLTIQRTQQEDSAVYLCASTRTGRTEAFFGQGTRLTVV.

In this sample, this clonotype turned up many times. This rearrangement joins TRBV6-2 or TRBV6-3 to TRBJ1-6, with a possible D match to TRBD1 (5 bases). The germline V gene has CDR1 MNHEY and CDR2 SVGEGT. V lost 4 bases and J 8 bases, leaving 9 bases between the germline ends. The CDR3 covers 13 residues. CDR3 sequence: CASSFREHSPLHF. The CDR3 bases are TGTGCCAGCAGTTTCAGGGAACATTCACCCCTCCACTTT.

The J gene is TRBJ2-1, the V gene TRBV7-2, with TRBD2 as a possible D gene (5 bases). V was clipped by 3 bases and J by 7 bases, with 10 bases between them. This CDR3 is 13 amino acids long. The germline CDR1 and CDR2 sequences are SGHTA and FQGNSA. CDR3 in DNA: TGTGCCAGCAGCTTCGTACGGGGTAATGAGCAGTTCTTC. It yields the protein CASSFVRGNEQFF.

The V gene is TRBV6-1, the J gene TRBJ1-2, with D unresolved. V was pared by 2 bases and J by 8 bases, with 9 bases between. Germline V CDR1 and CDR2: MNHNS, SASEGT. This CDR3 has 12 residues. CDR3 DNA sequence: TGTGCCAGCAGTGAAATCCCGGGGGGCTACACCTTC. It specifies CASSEIPGGYTF.

V usage is TRBV9 and J usage is TRBJ2-1; 11 nucleotides match TRBD2. The germline gives CDR1 SGDLS, CDR2 YYNGEE. The CDR3 has 16 amino acids. V was pared by 5 bases and J by 1 base, with 5 bases of the junction left unmatched. The CDR3 is CASSARLAGSYNEQFF. In DNA form, the CDR3 reads TGTGCCAGCAGTGCAAGACTAGCGGGGTCCTACAATGAGCAGTTCTTC.

This chain links TRBV6-5 with TRBJ1-1; no clear D. CDR1 is MNHEY, CDR2 SVGAGI, per germline. V lost 5 bases and J lost 5, with 12 bases in between. This CDR3 spans 13 amino acids. CDR3 sequence reads: CASSMGLRTEAFF. The CDR3 coding sequence is TGTGCCAGCAGTATGGGCCTTCGAACTGAAGCTTTCTTT.

This rearrangement joins TRBV27 to TRBJ1-1, with no clear D. Trimming took 2 bases from V and 4 from J, leaving 11 bases between them. This CDR3 is 14 amino acids long. CDR1 is MNHEY and CDR2 is SMNVEV in the germline V gene (reference sequence). The CDR3, as DNA: TGTGCCAGCAGTTTAAATCCAGCCGCCACTGAAGCTTTCTTT. This gives the protein CASSLNPAATEAFF.

This clonotype has more than one count but fewer than ten. The V call is TRBV29-1, the J call TRBJ2-7, with a weak D call TRBD1 (6 bases). This CDR3 contains 14 residues. V gave up 1 base and J gave up 2 bases, with 12 bases separating them. Germline CDR1 and CDR2: SQVTM and ANQGSEA. CDR3 sequence (DNA): TGCAGCGTTGAAGCGTCAGGGGAGACCTACGAGCAGTACTTC. It codes for CSVEASGETYEQYF.

The V call is TRBV6-4, the J call TRBJ1-1; D gene uncertain. V gave up 7 bases and J gave up 9 bases, with 15 bases separating them. Germline-derived CDR1 and CDR2 are MRHNA and SNTAGT. The CDR3 runs to 12 residues. The CDR3 DNA sequence: TGTGCCAGCAAATGGGAAAGGGCCCAAGCTTTCTTT. Protein product: CASKWERAQAFF.

This clonotype was seen ten or more times. The J gene is TRBJ1-6, the V gene TRBV4-1; 7 nucleotides match TRBD1. The V and J ends lost 10 bases and 7 bases, in that order; junction bases with no gene match: 13. The CDR3 contains 15 residues. Germline V lookup: CDR1 MGHRA, CDR2 YSYEKL. CDR3 region: CATRQGGGINSPLHF. CDR3 DNA sequence: TGCGCCACCCGACAGGGAGGGGGGATAAATTCACCCCTCCACTTT.